What follows are 3 T cell receptor beta chains derived from one specimen sequenced in a study of tumor-infiltrating lymphocytes in oesophageal squamous cell carcinoma (dated by TCRdb to about 2016). The library relied on PCR. Reads for this sample came from an Illumina HiSeq 2000. Using fastp trimming at Q25 and MiXCR clonotype assembly, TCRdb reanalyzed the public sequencing data and kept in-frame beta chains. A single entry per CDR3 protein holds the most common genes and DNA from its merged rows. Within this sample are approximately 9,600 distinct CDR3 sequences, with roughly 53% of them counted one time only. The ten largest clones take up 39% of the sample. The sequencing sample was made of esophageal tumor tissue. The receptors were sampled from a female donor with esophageal squamous cell carcinoma.

This rearrangement joins TRBV4-3 to TRBJ2-1, with TRBD1 matching over 8 bases. This CDR3 has 14 residues. Germline CDR1 is LGHNA and CDR2 is YSLEER. The trim removed 1 base at V and 4 bases at J, leaving 0 bases unmatched. This CDR3 reads CASSQGTGYNEQFF. The CDR3 DNA sequence: TGCGCCAGCAGCCAAGGGACAGGGTACAATGAGCAGTTCTTC.

This chain links TRBV7-9 with TRBJ2-1; D gene uncertain. Germline-derived CDR1 and CDR2 are SEHNR and FQNEAQ (reference sequence). The CDR3 is 9 residues long. The CDR3 nucleotides are TGTACCCACTACAATGAGCAGTTCTTC. This gives the protein CTHYNEQFF.

Many counts were recorded for this clonotype. The chain carries TRBV12-1 and TRBJ1-4. TRBV12-1 is a pseudogene segment. The length of the CDR3 is 16 residues. In nucleotides, the CDR3 is TGTGCCAGCAGCTTTGATTTGGACGGAGCCTATGAAAAACTGTTTTTT. Amino acids: CASSFDLDGAYEKLFF.